This T cell receptor beta chain was identified during a study of identifying expanded T cells in peripheral blood. The data were produced by immunoSEQ multiplex PCR, yet TCRdb's version contains in-frame clones alone and is incomplete. The sample consists of about 85,000 clones, around 91% of them appearing once. The CDR3 is made up of 15 amino acids. Trimming pared 4 bases from V and 2 bases from J, leaving 12 bases between. The germline gives CDR1 SNHLY, CDR2 FYNNEI. The receptor comes from a person aged 18 to 75 in good health. Sequencing was performed on blood. This chain uses TRBV2 with TRBJ1-5; maybe TRBD1 (6 bases). CDR3 loop: CASSVGGGGNQPQHF. Here the CDR3 DNA reads TGTGCCAGCAGTGTAGGGGGAGGCGGCAATCAGCCCCAGCATTTT. Variable domain in full (rest from reference TRBV2 and TRBJ1-5): EPEVTQTPSHQVTQMGQEVILRCVPISNHLYFYWYRQILGQKVEFLVSFYNNEISEKSEIFDDQFSVERPDGSNFTLKIRSTKLEDSAMYFCASSVGGGGNQPQHFGDGTRLSIL.